This T cell receptor beta chain was found in a study of T cells in Graves' hyperthyroidism and ophthalmopathy. Study-wide points: A model built on 13 V-J features separated ophthalmopathy from stable hyperthyroidism. The majority of expanded thyroid clonotypes above 0.001 also appeared in blood.

There were TCR beta CDR3 regions amplified from RNA transcripts. The HTBI primer set served for first-round RT-PCR of the TCR CDR3. From the multiplex PCR reads, TCRdb called clonotypes with MiXCR, one entry per CDR3 protein. Among roughly 660,000 distinct CDR3 sequences listed, 17% were seen once. Graves' hyperthyroidism showing no ophthalmopathy progression within 18 months was considered stable. Used for diagnoses were clinical symptoms, serum thyroxine and TRAb, thyroid ultrasound and orbital computed tomography. Trimming shortened V by 5 bases and J by 3 bases, and 11 bases separated the two germline ends. The CDR3 totals 15 residues. This clonotype was counted ten times or more. The antigen remains unidentified.

The genes are TRBV12-3 or TRBV12-4 and TRBJ1-6; D remains unclear. Material for sequencing was blood. The source is a man in his forties or fifties with Graves' hyperthyroidism. In DNA, the CDR3 is TGTGCCAGCAGTACCCAGGACTACTATAATTCACCCCTCCACTTT. Its protein is CASSTQDYYNSPLHF.